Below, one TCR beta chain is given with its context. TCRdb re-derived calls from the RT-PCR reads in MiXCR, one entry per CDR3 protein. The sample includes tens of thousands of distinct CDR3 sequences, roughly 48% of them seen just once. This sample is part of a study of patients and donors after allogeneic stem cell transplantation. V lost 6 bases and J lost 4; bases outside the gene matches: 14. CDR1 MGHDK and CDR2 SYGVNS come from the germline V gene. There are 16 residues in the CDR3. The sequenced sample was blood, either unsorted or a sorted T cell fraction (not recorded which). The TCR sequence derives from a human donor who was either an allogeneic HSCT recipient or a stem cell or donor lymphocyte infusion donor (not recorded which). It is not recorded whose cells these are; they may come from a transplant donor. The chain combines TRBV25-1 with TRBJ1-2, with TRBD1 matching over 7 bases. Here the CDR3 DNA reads TGTGCCAGCAGCCCCCTTCTGACAGGGACCAGCTATGGCTACACCTTC. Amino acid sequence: CASSPLLTGTSYGYTF.